Listed here are 10 T cell receptor beta chains from one sample, sequenced in a study of blood T cell repertoires in COVID-19. Profiled with immunoSEQ multiplex PCR; TCRdb holds only in-frame clones, not every one. The sample includes 270,000 or so clones, around 88% of them seen just once. Sequencing used PBMCs or T cells enriched from blood (not recorded which). Source of these receptors: a woman in her forties with acute COVID-19.

As regards this clone: Additional DNA sequences in this sample encode the identical CDR3. This chain joins TRBV7-9 and TRBJ1-1; no definite D call. Deletions cut 1 base from V and 4 bases from J, with 7 bases between. The CDR3 loop spans 13 amino acids. Germline loops: CDR1 SEHNR, CDR2 FQNEAQ (reference sequence). In DNA, the CDR3 is TGTGCCAGCAGCTTAGGTGAGGGCACTGAAGCTTTCTTT. Amino acid sequence: CASSLGEGTEAFF. The full variable domain, in which reference TRBV7-9 and TRBJ1-1 provide the parts outside the CDR3, is DTGVSQNPRHKITKRGQNVTFRCDPISEHNRLYWYRQTLGQGPEFLTYFQNEAQLEKSRLLSDRFSAERPKGSFSTLEIQRTEQGDSAMYLCASSLGEGTEAFFGQGTRLTVV.

V gene TRBV19 combines with J gene TRBJ2-2; possibly TRBD1 for D (5 bases). Germline V CDR1 and CDR2: LNHDA, SQIVND (reference sequence). There are 15 residues in the CDR3. The ends were cut back, 1 base at V and 4 bases at J, with 10 bases in the middle. CDR3 protein: CASSIAPGPTGELFF. As DNA, the CDR3 is TGTGCCAGTAGTATAGCACCAGGGCCCACCGGGGAGCTGTTTTTT.

This clone was observed a single time. Other DNA sequences in this sample translate to the same CDR3. The rearrangement joins TRBV9 to TRBJ1-1; 7 bases are a match to TRBD1. V was pared by 3 bases and J by 1 base, with 3 bases of the junction left unmatched. The CDR3 sequence is 14 residues long. Germline CDR1 SGDLS, CDR2 YYNGEE. The DNA for the CDR3 is TGTGCCAGCAGCGGGGACAGTCCGAACACTGAAGCTTTCTTT. The encoded protein is CASSGDSPNTEAFF. Looking up the rest from reference TRBV9 and TRBJ1-1 gives the full variable domain: DSGVTQTPKHLITATGQRVTLRCSPRSGDLSVYWYQQSLDQGLQFLIQYYNGEERAKGNILERFSAQQFPDLHSELNLSSLELGDSALYFCASSGDSPNTEAFFGQGTRLTVV.

The chain uses TRBV5-1 and TRBJ2-5; 7 nucleotides align to TRBD1. There are 17 residues in the CDR3. Per germline, CDR1 SGHRS and CDR2 YFSETQ. Unmatched junction bases numbered 12, after V lost 3 bases and J lost 1 base. CDR3 region: CASSYRGTDYSQETQYF. The CDR3 DNA reads as TGCGCCAGCAGCTACAGAGGGACAGACTACTCCCAAGAGACCCAGTACTTC.

The genes are TRBV28 and TRBJ2-4; 8 nucleotides align to TRBD2. CDR3 size: 14 residues. V shed 2 bases and J 12 bases; nucleotides not matched to a gene: 9. Germline lookup yields CDR1 MDHEN and CDR2 SYDVKM. The CDR3 protein is CASSLREGQGPQYF. The CDR3 DNA sequence: TGTGCCAGCAGTTTACGGGAGGGCCAGGGTCCTCAGTACTTC.

This clone was observed a single time. This chain's CDR3 is CASSRQEQAPGGYTF. CDR3 DNA: TGTGCCAGCAGTCGACAGGAACAGGCCCCGGGTGGCTACACCTTC. This chain joins TRBV28 and TRBJ1-2, with D possibly TRBD1 on 6 matching bases. The CDR3 covers 15 residues. The V and J ends lost 5 bases and 7 bases respectively, with 20 bases between them. Germline CDR1 and CDR2: MDHEN and SYDVKM.

The V call is TRBV5-4, the J call TRBJ2-1; the match to TRBD1 covers 8 bases. The V and J ends lost 1 base and 5 bases, in that order; junction bases with no gene match: 5. The CDR3 is 15 residues long. CDR1 and CDR2 (germline): SGHNT, YYREEE (reference sequence). The CDR3 region has the DNA TGTGCCAGCAGCTTGAGGCAGGGGGCAAACAATGAGCAGTTCTTC. Amino acids: CASSLRQGANNEQFF.

The J gene is TRBJ1-5, the V gene TRBV27; 8 nucleotides agree with TRBD1. The ends lost 4 bases at V and 7 bases at J; junction bases unmatched: 12. The germline gives CDR1 MNHEY, CDR2 SMNVEV (reference sequence). CDR3 length equals 16 residues. CDR3 sequence reads: CASSSLGQGMGQPQHF. In DNA, the CDR3 is TGTGCCAGCAGTTCTCTTGGACAGGGAATGGGGCAGCCCCAGCATTTT.

This clone was recorded only once. V usage is TRBV21-1 and J usage is TRBJ1-2; the table names TRBD1, a call not compared with the DNA. TRBV21-1 is marked as a pseudogene. This CDR3 contains 18 residues. The CDR3 DNA follows: TGTGCCAGCAGCAAAGTTTCCCTTCTAGGGGCCTATTCCTATGGCTACACCTTC. This sequence encodes CASSKVSLLGAYSYGYTF.

The rearrangement uses TRBV27 and TRBJ1-6, with D uncertain. CDR1 is MNHEY, CDR2 SMNVEV, per germline (reference sequence). The ends were cut back, 3 bases at V and 7 bases at J, with 10 bases in the middle. The CDR3 runs to 14 residues. CDR3 residues: CASSFLVMNSPLHF. CDR3 bases: TGTGCCAGCAGTTTTCTAGTGATGAATTCACCCCTCCACTTT.